The rows below give T cell receptor beta chains drawn from one sample of a study of tumor-infiltrating lymphocytes in primary liver carcinoma. TCRdb reanalysed the multiplex PCR reads using MiXCR and keeps one entry per CDR3 protein. The data hold about 97,000 distinct CDR3 sequences, with about 63% observed a single time. The source material was liver tumor tissue from sampling region 2. These receptors all stem from a woman aged 55-70 years with primary liver carcinoma and hepatitis B virus infection. CDR3s include the opening cysteine and the closing phenylalanine or tryptophan. Fields, in order: clone size, J gene, D gene, V gene, CDR3 protein, CDR3 DNA. D genes are given only for firm matches. Clone sizes are given selectively: once, few, many, or a class where the clone is expanded.

few | TRBJ2-7 | TRBD1 | TRBV20-1 | CSADSDRGYEQYF | TGTAGTGCGGATAGTGACAGGGGCTACGAGCAGTACTTC
NA | TRBJ1-3 | NA | TRBV11-2 | CASNNLLGNTIYF | TGTGCCAGCAACAATCTGTTAGGAAACACCATATATTTT
NA | TRBJ1-2 | NA | TRBV6-5 | CASSYQCGNYGYTF | TGTGCCAGCAGCTACCAGTGTGGGAACTATGGCTACACCTTC
many | TRBJ2-5 | NA | TRBV6-5 | CASSNRAGGTETQYF | TGTGCCAGCAGTAACAGGGCTGGGGGGACCGAGACCCAGTACTTC
many | TRBJ2-1 | NA | TRBV10-2 | CASKPRDNEQFF | TGCGCCAGCAAACCGAGGGACAATGAGCAGTTCTTC
NA | TRBJ1-2 | NA | TRBV29-1 | CRVKVGEGYTF | TGTAGAGTCAAGGTCGGGGAAGGCTACACCTTC
NA | TRBJ2-5 | NA | TRBV6-6 | CVSRRSTGGSETQYF | TGTGTCAGCAGAAGGTCCACAGGAGGGTCAGAGACCCAGTACTTC
NA | TRBJ2-1 | NA | TRBV5-4 | CASSLSVSGSYNGQSF | TGTGCCAGCAGCTTGAGTGTCTCGGGTTCCTACAATGGGCAGTCCTTC
few | TRBJ1-2 | NA | TRBV2 | CASSEGQTVYGYTF | TGTGCCAGCAGTGAAGGGCAGACAGTCTATGGCTACACCTTC
NA | TRBJ1-5 | NA | TRBV4-2 | CASSQEANTDTQHF | TGTGCTAGCAGCCAAGAGGCCAACACAGATACGCAGCATTTT
NA | TRBJ2-5 | NA | TRBV12-3/TRBV12-4 | CASSFLGGMGTQYF | TGTGCCAGCAGCTTCCTAGGGGGAATGGGGACCCAGTACTTC
NA | TRBJ2-2 | TRBD2 | TRBV5-1 | CASSLDGLAGNEEQFF | TGCGCCAGCAGCTTGGACGGTCTAGCGGGAAATGAGGAGCAGTTTTTT
many | TRBJ2-7 | NA | TRBV10-3 | CAISGQTYEQYF | TGTGCCATCAGTGGACAAACTTACGAGCAGTACTTC
NA | TRBJ2-1 | TRBD1 | TRBV6-1 | CASGGQGEYNGQFF | TGTGCCAGCGGGGGACAGGGTGAGTACAATGGGCAGTTCTTC
NA | TRBJ2-1 | TRBD2 | TRBV11-3 | CASSLGQGGRVGYNEQFF | TGTGCCAGCAGCTTAGGTCAAGGCGGGAGGGTCGGCTACAATGAACAATTCTTC
many | TRBJ2-7 | NA | TRBV5-1 | CASSRNGDYEQYF | TGCGCCAGCAGCCGAAACGGGGACTACGAGCAGTACTTC
NA | TRBJ2-7 | NA | TRBV14 | CASSPGEGAYEQYF | TGTGCCAGCAGCCCAGGCGAGGGAGCCTACGAGCAGTACTTC
NA | TRBJ2-3 | NA | TRBV13 | CASNTGLGHGTDTQYF | TGTGCCAGCAACACCGGCCTGGGACATGGGACAGATACGCAGTATTTT
NA | TRBJ2-3 | TRBD2 | TRBV11-2 | CASSPVLAGSDTQYF | TGTGCCAGCAGCCCTGTACTAGCGGGCTCAGACACGCAGTATTTT
NA | TRBJ2-1 | NA | TRBV11-2 | CASQVEGLEFF | TGTGCCAGCCAAGTGGAGGGTTTGGAGTTCTTC
NA | TRBJ1-2 | NA | TRBV28 | CASSTMAGYFSYGYTF | TGTGCCAGCAGTACGATGGCAGGGTACTTCAGCTATGGCTACACCTTC
NA | TRBJ1-1 | NA | TRBV11-2 | CASSRGEGLNTEAFF | TGTGCCAGCAGCCGGGGGGAGGGGTTGAACACTGAAGCTTTCTTT
NA | TRBJ2-1 | TRBD2 | TRBV12-3/TRBV12-4 | CATSFSREGGSYNEQLF | TGTGCCACCAGTTTTTCGCGGGAGGGGGGAAGCTACAATGAGCAGCTCTTC
NA | TRBJ1-1 | NA | TRBV7-8 | CVSSLAPRGGAFF | TGTGTCAGCAGCCTCGCGCCACGGGGGGGAGCTTTCTTT
NA | TRBJ2-1 | TRBD1 | TRBV11-2 | CASSDSTGVLDNEQFF | TGTGCCAGCAGCGACTCGACAGGGGTTCTTGACAATGAGCAGTTCTTC
NA | TRBJ2-2 | TRBD1 | TRBV11-2 | CASGRGGSYIAETGELFF | TGTGCCAGCGGCCGAGGGGGCTCTTATATCGCGGAGACCGGGGAGCTGTTTTTT
NA | TRBJ1-2 | NA | TRBV20-1 | CSASPIQWEGFYGYTF | TGCAGTGCTTCTCCGATACAGTGGGAGGGGTTCTATGGTTACACCTTC
NA | TRBJ2-1 | TRBD2 | TRBV29-1 | CSAEWTRYNGQLF | TGCAGCGCTGAGTGGACTAGGTACAATGGGCAGCTCTTC
few | TRBJ1-1 | TRBD1 | TRBV5-1 | CASSSSRTGNTEAFF | TGCGCCAGCAGCTCGAGCCGGACAGGGAACACTGAAGCTTTCTTT
medium-sized | TRBJ2-5 | NA | TRBV11-2 | CASSLGQLKETQYF | TGTGCCAGCAGCTTAGGGCAGCTAAAAGAGACCCAGTACTTC
NA | TRBJ2-5 | NA | TRBV11-2 | CASNVTSWVVETQYF | TGTGCCAGCAACGTCACTAGCTGGGTTGTAGAGACCCAGTACTTC
NA | TRBJ1-1 | NA | TRBV12-3/TRBV12-4 | CAISWKTEINTEAFF | TGTGCCATTAGTTGGAAGACAGAAATTAACACTGAGGCTTTCTTT
NA | TRBJ1-1 | NA | TRBV30 | CAWINPGLRNTEGFF | TGTGCCTGGATCAACCCAGGGCTCCGGAACACTGAAGGTTTCTTT
NA | TRBJ1-3 | NA | TRBV11-2 | CASCSRLPTDSTGNTIYF | TGTGCCAGCTGCTCGCGCCTCCCGACAGATAGCACTGGTAACACCATATATTTT
once | TRBJ1-5 | NA | TRBV6-1 | CASSVLSRGGSNQPQHF | TGTGCCAGCAGTGTCCTTAGTCGGGGCGGGAGCAATCAGCCCCAGCATTTT
NA | TRBJ2-5 | NA | TRBV12-3/TRBV12-4 | CASTWGLAGQETQYF | TGTGCCAGCACTTGGGGATTAGCTGGGCAGGAGACCCAGTACTTC
NA | TRBJ2-5 | NA | TRBV5-6 | CASRPFGTLVRTQYF | TGTGCCAGCCGTCCCTTCGGTACCCTGGTGCGGACCCAGTACTTC
NA | TRBJ2-6 | TRBD1 | TRBV7-8 | CASSMGSLRQGVNVLTF | TGTGCCAGCAGCATGGGTTCACTAAGACAGGGGGTCAACGTCCTGACTTTC
NA | TRBJ2-1 | NA | TRBV15 | CATSSLPYSYNEQFF | TGTGCCACCAGCTCCCTCCCTTACTCCTACAATGAGCAGTTCTTC
NA | TRBJ2-5 | TRBD1 | TRBV11-3 | CASSRDRGRETRYF | TGTGCCAGCAGTCGAGACAGGGGGCGAGAGACCCGGTACTTC
NA | TRBJ2-7 | NA | TRBV11-3 | CTRGLDHKSEQYF | TGTACCAGAGGCTTAGATCATAAGAGCGAGCAGTACTTC
NA | TRBJ1-6 | NA | TRBV6-5 | CASSYDTANPPLHF | TGTGCCAGCAGTTACGACACGGCTAATCCACCCCTCCACTTT
NA | TRBJ2-5 | NA | TRBV11-2 | CAGSFVLGSRETQNF | TGTGCCGGCAGCTTTGTGCTGGGATCGCGAGAGACCCAGAACTTC
NA | TRBJ1-5 | NA | TRBV5-5 | CASSPGLTTLQPQHF | TGTGCCAGCAGCCCAGGGCTCACGACGCTCCAGCCCCAGCATTTC
NA | TRBJ1-1 | NA | TRBV28 | CASGATANTEAFF | TGTGCCAGCGGGGCTACAGCCAACACTGAAGCTTTCTTT
NA | TRBJ1-2 | TRBD1 | TRBV5-4 | CASSPFDRVAGCTF | TGTGCCAGCAGCCCCTTCGACAGGGTGGCTGGGTGCACCTTC
NA | TRBJ2-1 | NA | TRBV29-1 | CSGTGPGTGSHNEQFF | TGCAGCGGCACAGGTCCCGGGACTGGGTCCCATAATGAGCAGTTCTTC
NA | TRBJ2-1 | NA | TRBV5-1 | CASSLRSESTYIEQFF | TGCGCCAGCAGCTTGAGGTCGGAGAGTACCTACATTGAGCAGTTCTTC
NA | TRBJ2-5 | NA | TRBV29-1 | CSVQKETQYF | TGCAGCGTCCAAAAAGAGACCCAGTACTTC
NA | TRBJ2-7 | NA | TRBV7-9 | CASSLAASFYEQYF | TGTGCCAGCAGCTTAGCGGCTAGTTTCTACGAGCAGTACTTC
NA | TRBJ2-2 | NA | TRBV11-2 | CASCLEPGAHGELLF | TGTGCCAGCTGCTTAGAGCCAGGGGCGCACGGGGAACTGTTATTT
many | TRBJ2-5 | TRBD2 | TRBV10-3 | CAISESSGVDKTRTQYF | TGTGCCATCAGTGAGTCGAGCGGGGTAGATAAGACTCGGACCCAGTACTTC
NA | TRBJ2-1 | TRBD1 | TRBV20-1 | CSAPEGALDEQFF | TGCAGTGCGCCCGAGGGGGCCTTAGACGAGCAGTTCTTC
NA | TRBJ2-5 | TRBD2 | TRBV6-6 | CATRGGSRGYQEAQYF | TGTGCCACCCGTGGCGGGAGCAGAGGTTACCAAGAGGCCCAGTACTTC
few | TRBJ1-1 | NA | TRBV30 | CAWSVGGAANTEAFF | TGTGCCTGGAGTGTGGGAGGGGCGGCGAACACTGAAGCTTTCTTT